The present T cell receptor beta chain was sequenced within a study of T cell responses to AZD1222 COVID-19 vaccine. Assay used: immunoSEQ multiplex PCR; TCRdb lists only in-frame clones, some missing. The data show 140,000 to 150,000 clones, around nine tenths seen once. This specimen was peripheral blood, taken on day 0 of MenACWY control vaccination. This clonotype was sampled from an adult in good health.

CDR3 sequence: CASYQRTSGDPSYEQYF. In DNA form, the CDR3 reads TGTGCCAGCTACCAACGGACTAGCGGGGACCCCTCCTACGAGCAGTACTTC. The gene calls are TRBV2 and TRBJ2-7, with 12 nucleotides matching TRBD2. Germline CDR1 reads SNHLY; CDR2 reads FYNNEI. The CDR3 totals 17 residues. V lost 8 bases to trimming and J lost 0 bases; unmatched junction nucleotides: 11.